This record covers a single TCR beta chain. Antigen unknown. A read error may account for a junction end that differs from germline. This CDR3 has 12 amino acids. CDR1 and CDR2 (germline): MNHNS, SASEGT. The PCR made use of 60 Vbeta and 13 Jbeta primers. Clones were read by immunoSEQ multiplex PCR, and TCRdb kept only the in-frame ones, dropping some. The table records 100,000 or so clones, 62% of them present only once. The source of the sample is a study of cytomegalovirus exposure and HLA in healthy donors. Findings and limits, study-wide: In a later analysis, approximately 15,000 TCR beta sequences were associated with HLA alleles at 0.05 false discovery rate. A later analysis showed TCR association rates differing by HLA locus, peaking at DRB1 and lowest at HLA-C.

Specimen: PBMCs. The sequence was collected from a woman in her 30s in good health and CMV-seropositive. The gene calls are TRBV6-1 and TRBJ1-1, with a weak D call TRBD1 (5 bases). CDR3 DNA: TGCGGTTGTGGGGGACTGAGCACTGAAGCTTTCTTT. It is translated as CGCGGLSTEAFF.